A single sample is the source of the 16 T cell receptor beta chains below, sequenced in a study of T cell repertoires in cytomegalovirus infection. TCRdb passed the reads through MiXCR, listing each CDR3 protein once. Altogether a few hundred thousand distinct CDR3 sequences are present, 18% being singletons, with the ten largest covering approximately 8%. Specimen: PBMCs. The receptors come from a human donor in good health (CMV status not recorded). Some clones in this sample may be carry-over from other donors' samples.

Many counts were recorded for this clonotype. The J gene is TRBJ1-4, the V gene TRBV7-2; possibly TRBD1 for D (6 bases). The germline CDR1 and CDR2 sequences are SGHTA and FQGNSA. Trimming pared 5 bases from V and 5 bases from J, leaving 15 bases between. CDR3 length equals 15 residues. Here the CDR3 DNA reads TGTGCCAGCAGCCTCCAGACAGGAGGGAATGAAAAACTGTTTTTT. Protein product: CASSLQTGGNEKLFF.

The sample holds many counts of this clonotype. V gene TRBV28 combines with J gene TRBJ2-3, with 15 bases that match TRBD2. After removal of 6 bases from V and 11 bases from J, the junction contained 6 bases not matched to a gene. This CDR3 is 14 amino acids long. Germline CDR1 reads MDHEN; CDR2 reads SYDVKM. CDR3 DNA: TGTGCCAGCAGAACAATGGGACTAGCGGGGGGGCAGTATTTT. Translated: CASRTMGLAGGQYF. Full variable domain (missing parts from reference TRBV28 and TRBJ2-3): DVKVTQSSRYLVKRTGEKVFLECVQDMDHENMFWYRQDPGLGLRLIYFSYDVKMKEKGDIPEGYSVSREKKERFSLILESASTNQTSMYLCASRTMGLAGGQYFGPGTRLTVL.

V gene TRBV10-3 combines with J gene TRBJ2-5; D perhaps matches TRBD2 (7 bases). CDR1 and CDR2 (germline): ENHRY, SYGVKD. Trimming stripped 3 bases from V and 5 bases from J, with 25 bases between. The CDR3 runs 18 residues. The CDR3 DNA sequence: TGTGCCATCAGTGACCGGGGGGCTAGCGGACCGCCAGGGGAGACCCAGTACTTC. Amino acids: CAISDRGASGPPGETQYF.

The V and J genes are TRBV7-6 and TRBJ2-1; D possibly uses TRBD1 or TRBD2 (6 bases each). Germline assignment: CDR1 SGHVS and CDR2 FNYEAQ. V was shortened by 5 bases and J by 7 bases, with 15 bases between the two germline ends. This CDR3 region has 14 residues. The CDR3 sequence: CASSAPGAGNEQFF. CDR3 coding DNA: TGTGCCAGCAGCGCCCCGGGGGCGGGAAATGAGCAGTTCTTC.

Comments on this clonotype: Just one base apart from a much larger clone, this may be a read error. The CDR3 loop reads CASSPPDKDYEQYF. In DNA, the CDR3 is TGTGCCAGCTCACCACCGGACAAAGACTACGAGCAGTACTTC. The rearrangement links TRBV18 to TRBJ2-7, with D tentatively TRBD1 (5 bases). CDR1 and CDR2 from the germline V gene are KGHSH and LQKENI. V lost 0 bases and J 3 bases, leaving 9 bases between the germline ends. This CDR3 comprises 14 residues.

The chain carries TRBV25-1 and TRBJ1-1, with no clear D. The CDR3 has 12 amino acids. The germline V gene has CDR1 MGHDK and CDR2 SYGVNS. The V end was cut by 2 bases, the J end by 4 bases, with 5 bases between. The CDR3 nucleotides read TGTGCCAGCAGTGAAACTGGCACTGAAGCTTTCTTT. Translated, it gives CASSETGTEAFF.

This chain links TRBV7-9 with TRBJ2-7; no definite D call. The V and J ends lost 5 bases and 3 bases respectively, with 17 bases between them. The germline CDR1 and CDR2 sequences are SEHNR and FQNEAQ (reference sequence). The CDR3 runs to 15 residues. The CDR3 protein is CASSDFVVAGYEQYF. The CDR3 DNA sequence: TGTGCCAGCAGCGATTTCGTTGTGGCCGGCTACGAGCAGTACTTC. Full variable domain (missing parts from reference TRBV7-9 and TRBJ2-7): DTGVSQNPRHKITKRGQNVTFRCDPISEHNRLYWYRQTLGQGPEFLTYFQNEAQLEKSRLLSDRFSAERPKGSFSTLEIQRTEQGDSAMYLCASSDFVVAGYEQYFGPGTRLTVT.

In DNA form, the CDR3 reads TGCAGTGCAGGGACTAGCGGAGTTAGCACAGATACGCAGTATTTT. Encoded protein: CSAGTSGVSTDTQYF. J is TRBJ2-3 and V is TRBV20-1, with 11 bases matching TRBD2. The germline gives CDR1 DFQATT, CDR2 SNEGSKA (reference sequence). V trimming: 6 bases; J trimming: 0 bases; junction bases outside the gene matches: 5. There are 15 residues in the CDR3.

The chain carries TRBV11-2 and TRBJ2-1, with TRBD2 matching 12 bases. After removal of 4 bases from V and 10 bases from J, the junction contained 5 bases not matched to a gene. This CDR3 contains 14 residues. Germline V gene sequence: CDR1 SGHAT, CDR2 FQNNGV. Here the CDR3 reads CASSSWTSGDEQFF. As DNA, the CDR3 is TGTGCCAGCAGCTCCTGGACTAGCGGGGACGAGCAGTTCTTC. The full variable domain, completed using reference TRBV11-2 and TRBJ2-1, is EAGVAQSPRYKIIEKRQSVAFWCNPISGHATLYWYQQILGQGPKLLIQFQNNGVVDDSQLPKDRFSAERLKGVDSTLKIQPAKLEDSAVYLCASSSWTSGDEQFFGPGTRLTVL.

V gene TRBV7-7 combines with J gene TRBJ2-1; 10 bases map to TRBD1. There are 15 residues in the CDR3. Germline V gene sequence: CDR1 SSHAT, CDR2 FNYEAQ (reference sequence). V lost 5 bases to trimming and J lost 4 bases; unmatched junction nucleotides: 5. The CDR3 loop reads CASSKGTGVYNEQFF. DNA for the CDR3: TGTGCCAGCAGCAAAGGGACAGGGGTGTACAATGAGCAGTTCTTC.

This clonotype was observed at least ten times. This rearrangement joins TRBV7-2 to TRBJ2-5; the match to TRBD2 covers 9 bases. The CDR3 spans 15 residues. Per germline, CDR1 SGHTA and CDR2 FQGNSA. The ends lost 3 bases at V and 4 bases at J; junction bases unmatched: 6. This chain's CDR3 is CASSFQRGASETQYF. The CDR3, as DNA: TGTGCCAGCAGCTTCCAGCGGGGGGCCTCAGAGACCCAGTACTTC.

In its sample, this clonotype was seen many times. The J gene is TRBJ1-5, the V gene TRBV7-8; no clear D gene. The CDR3 has 16 amino acids. Trimming pared 1 base from V and 3 bases from J, leaving 13 bases between. Germline V CDR1 and CDR2: SGHVS, FQNEAQ. DNA for the CDR3: TGTGCCAGCAGCTTAGTGGGAGGGCAAAACAATCAGCCCCAGCATTTT. It encodes CASSLVGGQNNQPQHF. Drawing the rest from reference TRBV7-8 and TRBJ1-5, the complete variable domain is GAGVSQSPRYKVAKRGQDVALRCDPISGHVSLFWYQQALGQGPEFLTYFQNEAQLDKSGLPSDRFFAERPEGSVSTLKIQRTQQEDSAVYLCASSLVGGQNNQPQHFGDGTRLSIL.

Only a few counts were recorded for this clonotype. The chain couples TRBV19 to TRBJ2-7; D gene uncertain. Germline CDR1 and CDR2: LNHDA and SQIVND (reference sequence). Between the trimmed V and J ends, which lost 5 bases and 0 bases, there was a span of 14 bases. The CDR3 is made up of 15 amino acids. The CDR3 DNA reads as TGTGCCAGTAGTTCCTCCGTGCGGTCCTCCTACGAGCAGTACTTC. Encoded protein: CASSSSVRSSYEQYF.

Only a few counts were recorded for this clonotype. V is TRBV20-1 and J is TRBJ1-5; the D is unclear. The germline V and J ends were trimmed by 1 base and 6 bases, with 10 bases remaining between them. CDR3 length equals 13 residues. CDR1 DFQATT and CDR2 SNEGSKA come from the germline V gene (reference sequence). The CDR3 sequence is CSARGPGSQPQHF. CDR3 bases: TGCAGTGCTAGAGGACCTGGGAGTCAGCCCCAGCATTTT.

The chain links TRBV7-2 to TRBJ2-7; tentative D call: TRBD1 (5 bases). V was cut by 5 bases and J by 1 base, with 9 bases left in between. The CDR3 loop spans 13 amino acids. Germline V CDR1 and CDR2: SGHTA, FQGNSA. As DNA, the CDR3 is TGTGCCAGCAGCGCGACAGTATCCTACGAGCAGTACTTC. Translation gives CASSATVSYEQYF.

This clonotype was counted at least ten times. This chain uses TRBV11-2 with TRBJ1-1; TRBD1 might be the D (6 bases). CDR1 is SGHAT, CDR2 FQNNGV, per germline. V gave up 5 bases and J gave up 2 bases, with 15 bases separating them. There are 15 residues in the CDR3. As DNA, the CDR3 is TGTGCCAGCAGCCTGCCGGGACACCTAAACACTGAAGCTTTCTTT. It is translated as CASSLPGHLNTEAFF.